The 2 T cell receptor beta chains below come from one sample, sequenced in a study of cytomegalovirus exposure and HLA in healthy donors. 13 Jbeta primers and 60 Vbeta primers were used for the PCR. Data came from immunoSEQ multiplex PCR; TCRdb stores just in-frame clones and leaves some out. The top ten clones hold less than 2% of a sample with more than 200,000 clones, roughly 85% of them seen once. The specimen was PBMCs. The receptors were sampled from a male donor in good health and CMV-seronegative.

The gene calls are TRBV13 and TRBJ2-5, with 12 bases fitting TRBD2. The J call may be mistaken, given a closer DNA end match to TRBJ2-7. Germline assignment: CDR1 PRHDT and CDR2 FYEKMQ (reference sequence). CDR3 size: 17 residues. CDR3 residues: CASSSSLAGGPTYEQYF. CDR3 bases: TGTGCCAGCAGCTCGAGCCTAGCGGGGGGGCCAACCTACGAGCAGTACTTC.

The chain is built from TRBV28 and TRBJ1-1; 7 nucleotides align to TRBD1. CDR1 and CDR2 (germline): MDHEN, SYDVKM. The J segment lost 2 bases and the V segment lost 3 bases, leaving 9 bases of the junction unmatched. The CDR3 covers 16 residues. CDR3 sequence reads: CASSFWAQGDNTEAFF. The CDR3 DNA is TGTGCCAGCAGTTTCTGGGCTCAGGGGGATAACACTGAAGCTTTCTTT. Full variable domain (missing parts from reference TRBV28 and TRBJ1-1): DVKVTQSSRYLVKRTGEKVFLECVQDMDHENMFWYRQDPGLGLRLIYFSYDVKMKEKGDIPEGYSVSREKKERFSLILESASTNQTSMYLCASSFWAQGDNTEAFFGQGTRLTVV.